These T cell receptor beta chains were read from a single sample in a study of T cells in Graves' hyperthyroidism and ophthalmopathy. TCRdb called the multiplex PCR reads again in MiXCR, with one record for every CDR3 protein. The data show approximately 400,000 distinct CDR3 sequences, over 11% seen once. Specimen: blood. These TCRs come from a man aged 50-59 years with Graves' ophthalmopathy. Both conserved end residues are part of each CDR3. A D gene is named only where the DNA matches it firmly. Only part of the rows carry a size: once, few, many, or a class if the clone is expanded.

clone size,J gene,V gene,D gene,CDR3 DNA,CDR3 protein
.,TRBJ2-3,TRBV15,.,TGTGCCACCAGCAGAACCACAGATACGCAGTATTTT,CATSRTTDTQYF
.,TRBJ2-3,TRBV29-1,TRBD2,TGCAGCGTAACTAGCGGGAGGGCCGGGGATACGCAGTATTTT,CSVTSGRAGDTQYF
few,TRBJ1-5,TRBV7-2,.,TGTGCCAGCAGCTTAGTACAGGGCCCCGTGCAGCCCCAGCATTTT,CASSLVQGPVQPQHF
many,TRBJ2-7,TRBV30,TRBD1,TGTGCCTGGAGCTACCGGGACAGGCCGGGCGAGCAGTACTTC,CAWSYRDRPGEQYF
many,TRBJ2-3,TRBV5-1,.,TGCGCCAGCAGGAACCCCACAGATACGCAGTATTTT,CASRNPTDTQYF
many,TRBJ2-7,TRBV28,TRBD2,TGTGCCAGCAGCTATGCCGGGACTAGCGGTTACGAGCAGTACTTC,CASSYAGTSGYEQYF
.,TRBJ2-5,TRBV30,.,TGTGCCTGGAACCCATCCTATCGGAGGGTGGAGACCCAGTACTTC,CAWNPSYRRVETQYF
many,TRBJ1-1,TRBV12-3/TRBV12-4,.,TGTGCCTCGGACCGGCAGATGAACACTGAAGCTTTCTTT,CASDRQMNTEAFF
few,TRBJ1-1,TRBV5-4,.,TGTGCCAGCAGTCGGGAGGGTTCTCGATTTTTTGAAGCTTTCTTT,CASSREGSRFFEAFF
many,TRBJ2-3,TRBV7-8,TRBD1,TGTGCCAGCAGCTTAGTAACAGGGGGGACAGATACGCAGTATTTT,CASSLVTGGTDTQYF
many,TRBJ2-2,TRBV7-9,.,TGTGCCAGCAGCCCTTGGGGCACCGGGGAGCTGTTTTTT,CASSPWGTGELFF
.,TRBJ2-1,TRBV28,.,TGTGCCAGCAGTTTAGGGTTGGTCAATGAGCAGTTCTTC,CASSLGLVNEQFF
many,TRBJ2-1,TRBV7-2,.,TGTGCCAGCAGCCCCTCCACCGGGAGCTCCTACAATGAGCAGTTCTTC,CASSPSTGSSYNEQFF
many,TRBJ1-1,TRBV30,.,TGTGCCTGGAGCGCAAGAATCCTTTCAACAGGGCAAGCTTTCTTT,CAWSARILSTGQAFF
many,TRBJ1-2,TRBV7-2,TRBD1,TGTGCCAGCACTCGATCAGGGGGCGCGTATGGCTACACCTTC,CASTRSGGAYGYTF
few,TRBJ1-6,TRBV14,TRBD1,TGTGCCAGCAGCCAAAGGACAGGGGGAGGTTCACCCCTCCACTTT,CASSQRTGGGSPLHF
many,TRBJ2-3,TRBV5-1,TRBD2,TGCGCCAGCGCGTTTGCGGGTAGCGGGATTGCTAGCACAGATACGCAGTATTTT,CASAFAGSGIASTDTQYF
many,TRBJ2-1,TRBV6-1,.,TGTGCCAGCAGTGAAGCGCGGCAGAGCTCCTACAATGAGCAGTTCTTC,CASSEARQSSYNEQFF
few,TRBJ2-3,TRBV20-1,.,TGCAGTGCTAGAGGACTCTTTCTGGTAGACAGCACAGATACGCAGTATTTT,CSARGLFLVDSTDTQYF
.,TRBJ2-1,TRBV19,TRBD2,TGTGCCAGTAATTTGGCGGGAGTCTACAATGAGCAGTTCTTC,CASNLAGVYNEQFF
many,TRBJ2-1,TRBV30,.,TGTGCCTGGAGCCCTCTTTCGGACAATGAGCAGTTCTTC,CAWSPLSDNEQFF
many,TRBJ2-3,TRBV11-3,TRBD1,TGTGCCAGCAGCCGCGGGACAGGGAGCACAGATACGCAGTATTTT,CASSRGTGSTDTQYF
few,TRBJ2-7,TRBV6-1,.,TGTGCCAGCAGACCGGACGTATCCTACGAGCAGTACTTC,CASRPDVSYEQYF
many,TRBJ1-1,TRBV18,.,TGTGCCAGCTCACGGAGCGGGGGCGCATTGTCCACTGAAGCTTTCTTT,CASSRSGGALSTEAFF
many,TRBJ2-7,TRBV29-1,.,TGCAGCGTTCCGGCCCAGGACCAGGTCGAGCAGTACTTC,CSVPAQDQVEQYF
.,TRBJ1-6,TRBV5-1,.,TGCGCCAGCAGCTTGGGGAAATGGGAAAGGAGTGATAATTCACCCCTCCACTTT,CASSLGKWERSDNSPLHF
.,TRBJ2-7,TRBV25-1,.,TGTGCCAGCCGCACCGGGGTTCTGTACGAGCAGTACTTC,CASRTGVLYEQYF
many,TRBJ2-7,TRBV19,.,TGTGCCAGTAGTATAGGGGGACACGGGTACTACGAGCAGTACTTC,CASSIGGHGYYEQYF
.,TRBJ2-3,TRBV14,.,TGTGCCAGCAGCCAAGGGCAGCGGAGCCTTAGCACAGATACGCAGTATTTT,CASSQGQRSLSTDTQYF
many,TRBJ1-1,TRBV2,.,TGTGCCAGCAATCTGGGAGCTTTCTTT,CASNLGAFF
.,TRBJ1-2,TRBV20-1,.,TGCAGTGCAACCACGACAGGAGACTATGGCTACACCTTC,CSATTTGDYGYTF
.,TRBJ2-7,TRBV4-2,.,TGTGCCAGCAGCCAAGATCAGTCGGACTACGAGCAGTACTTC,CASSQDQSDYEQYF
.,TRBJ2-7,TRBV15,TRBD2,TGTGCCACCAGCAGAGATGTTGGAAGACTAGCGAATCACAATGAGCAGTACTTC,CATSRDVGRLANHNEQYF
many,TRBJ2-5,TRBV7-3,.,TGTGCCAGCAGCTCGGGAGACCGGGAGACCCAGTACTTC,CASSSGDRETQYF
once,TRBJ2-3,TRBV19,.,TGTGCCAGTACTGAGCCGTGGGAAGATACGCAGTATTTT,CASTEPWEDTQYF
many,TRBJ1-1,TRBV3-1,.,TGTGCCAGCAGCCAAGTTCAGGAGAACACTGAAGCTTTCTTT,CASSQVQENTEAFF
many,TRBJ1-5,TRBV28,.,TGTGCCAGCAGTTTACTTTCGGCAGGCAATCAGCCCCAGCATTTT,CASSLLSAGNQPQHF
.,TRBJ2-1,TRBV20-1,TRBD2,TGCAGTGCTAGAGAGGGCGGGAGTGAGCAGTTCTTC,CSAREGGSEQFF
.,TRBJ2-3,TRBV10-1,.,TGCTCCAGCAGCCCCGGGGGTACGCAGTATTTT,CSSSPGGTQYF
many,TRBJ2-7,TRBV10-2,TRBD2,TGCGCCAGCAGTGGGGCGGGACTAGCGGGGGAGCAGTACTTC,CASSGAGLAGEQYF